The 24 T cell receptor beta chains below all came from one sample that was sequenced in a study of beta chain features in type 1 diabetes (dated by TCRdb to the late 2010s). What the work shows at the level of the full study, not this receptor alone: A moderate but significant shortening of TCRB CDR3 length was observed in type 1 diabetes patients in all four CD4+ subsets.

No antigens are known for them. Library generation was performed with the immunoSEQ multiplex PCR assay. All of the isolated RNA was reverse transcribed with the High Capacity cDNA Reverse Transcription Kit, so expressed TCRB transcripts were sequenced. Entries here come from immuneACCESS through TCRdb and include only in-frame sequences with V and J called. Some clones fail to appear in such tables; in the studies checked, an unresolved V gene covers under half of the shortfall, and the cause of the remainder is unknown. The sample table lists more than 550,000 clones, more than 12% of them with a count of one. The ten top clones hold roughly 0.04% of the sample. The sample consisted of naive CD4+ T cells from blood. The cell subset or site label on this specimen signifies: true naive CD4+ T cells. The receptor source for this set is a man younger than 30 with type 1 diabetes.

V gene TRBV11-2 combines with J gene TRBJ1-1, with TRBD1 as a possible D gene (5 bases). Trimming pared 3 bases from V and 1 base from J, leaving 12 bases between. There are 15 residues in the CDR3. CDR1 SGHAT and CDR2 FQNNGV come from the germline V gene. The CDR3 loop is CASSLIQGGNTEAFF. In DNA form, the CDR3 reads TGTGCCAGCAGCTTGATTCAGGGCGGGAACACTGAAGCTTTCTTT.

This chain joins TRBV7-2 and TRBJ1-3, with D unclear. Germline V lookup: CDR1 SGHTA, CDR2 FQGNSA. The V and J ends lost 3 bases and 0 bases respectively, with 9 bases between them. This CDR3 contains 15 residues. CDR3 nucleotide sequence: TGTGCCAGCAGCTTTCAGGCTGCCTCTGGAAACACCATATATTTT. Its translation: CASSFQAASGNTIYF.

The CDR3: CASSLAGTGNQPQHF. CDR3 DNA: TGTGCCAGCAGCTTGGCTGGGACAGGGAATCAGCCCCAGCATTTT. The gene calls are TRBV5-6 and TRBJ1-5, with TRBD1 identical over 9 bases. The CDR3 is 15 residues long. Trimming removed 0 bases from V and 4 bases from J; junction bases left unmatched: 2. The germline V gene encodes CDR1 SGHDT and CDR2 YYEEEE.

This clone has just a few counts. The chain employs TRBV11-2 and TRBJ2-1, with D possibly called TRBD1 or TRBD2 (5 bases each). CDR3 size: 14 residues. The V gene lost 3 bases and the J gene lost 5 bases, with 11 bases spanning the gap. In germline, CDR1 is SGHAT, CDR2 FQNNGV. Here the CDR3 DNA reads TGTGCCAGCAGCTTCGGGACGGATAACAATGAGCAGTTCTTC. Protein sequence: CASSFGTDNNEQFF. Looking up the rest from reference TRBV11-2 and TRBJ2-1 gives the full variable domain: EAGVAQSPRYKIIEKRQSVAFWCNPISGHATLYWYQQILGQGPKLLIQFQNNGVVDDSQLPKDRFSAERLKGVDSTLKIQPAKLEDSAVYLCASSFGTDNNEQFFGPGTRLTVL.

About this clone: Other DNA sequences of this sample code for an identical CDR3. In DNA form, the CDR3 reads TGTGCCACCAGACAGGGGGCATACGAGCAGTACTTC. It encodes CATRQGAYEQYF. The V gene is TRBV7-2, the J gene TRBJ2-7; 10 positions agree with TRBD1. V was pared by 10 bases and J by 4 bases, with 4 bases of the junction left unmatched. CDR1 SGHTA and CDR2 FQGNSA come from the germline V gene. The CDR3 spans 12 residues.

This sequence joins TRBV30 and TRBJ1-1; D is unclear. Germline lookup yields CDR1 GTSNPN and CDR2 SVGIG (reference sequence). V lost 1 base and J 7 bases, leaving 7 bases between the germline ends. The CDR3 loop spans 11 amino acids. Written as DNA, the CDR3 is TGTGCCTGGAGTGGGGTCGGTGAAGCTTTCTTT. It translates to CAWSGVGEAFF. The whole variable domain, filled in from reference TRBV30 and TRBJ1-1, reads SQTIHQWPATLVQPVGSPLSLECTVEGTSNPNLYWYRQAAGRGLQLLFYSVGIGQISSEVPQNLSASRPQDRQFILSSKKLLLSDSGFYLCAWSGVGEAFFGQGTRLTVV.

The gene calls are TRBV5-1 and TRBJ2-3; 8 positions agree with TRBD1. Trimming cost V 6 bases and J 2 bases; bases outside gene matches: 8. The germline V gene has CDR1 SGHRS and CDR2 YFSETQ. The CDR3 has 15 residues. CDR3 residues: CASNPGQAFTDTQYF. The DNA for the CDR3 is TGCGCCAGCAACCCGGGACAGGCATTCACAGATACGCAGTATTTT.

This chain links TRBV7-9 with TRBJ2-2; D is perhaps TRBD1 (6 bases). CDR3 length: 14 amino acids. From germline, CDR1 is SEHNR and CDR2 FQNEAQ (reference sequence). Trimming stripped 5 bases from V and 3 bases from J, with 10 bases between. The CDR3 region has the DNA TGTGCCAGCAGCCGACAGGAGCACACCGGGGAGCTGTTTTTT. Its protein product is CASSRQEHTGELFF.

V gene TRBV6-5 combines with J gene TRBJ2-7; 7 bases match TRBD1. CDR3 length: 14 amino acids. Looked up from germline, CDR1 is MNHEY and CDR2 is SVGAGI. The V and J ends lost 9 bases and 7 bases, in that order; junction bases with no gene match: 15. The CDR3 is CASYGDSGPWEQYF. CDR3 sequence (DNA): TGTGCCAGTTATGGGGACAGTGGACCGTGGGAGCAGTACTTC.

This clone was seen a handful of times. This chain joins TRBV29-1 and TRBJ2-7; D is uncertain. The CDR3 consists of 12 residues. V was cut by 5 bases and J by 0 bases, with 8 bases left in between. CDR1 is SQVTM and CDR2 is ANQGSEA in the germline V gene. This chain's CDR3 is CSVTVGSYEQYF. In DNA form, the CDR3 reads TGCAGCGTTACCGTGGGCTCCTACGAGCAGTACTTC.

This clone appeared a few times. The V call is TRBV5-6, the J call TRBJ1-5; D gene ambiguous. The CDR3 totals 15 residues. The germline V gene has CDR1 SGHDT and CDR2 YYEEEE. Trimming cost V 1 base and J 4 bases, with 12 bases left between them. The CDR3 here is CASSLSYIGNQPQHF. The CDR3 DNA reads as TGTGCCAGCAGCTTGTCCTATATCGGTAATCAGCCCCAGCATTTT.

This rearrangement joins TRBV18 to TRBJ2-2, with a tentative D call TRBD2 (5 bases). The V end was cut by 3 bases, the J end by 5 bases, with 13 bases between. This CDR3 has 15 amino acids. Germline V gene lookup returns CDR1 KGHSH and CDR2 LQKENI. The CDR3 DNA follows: TGTGCCAGCTCACCGGAGCCCGGAGGAACCGGGGAGCTGTTTTTT. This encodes CASSPEPGGTGELFF. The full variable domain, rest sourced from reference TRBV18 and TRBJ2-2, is NAGVMQNPRHLVRRRGQEARLRCSPMKGHSHVYWYRQLPEEGLKFMVYLQKENIIDESGMPKERFSAEFPKEGPSILRIQQVVRGDSAAYFCASSPEPGGTGELFFGEGSRLTVL.

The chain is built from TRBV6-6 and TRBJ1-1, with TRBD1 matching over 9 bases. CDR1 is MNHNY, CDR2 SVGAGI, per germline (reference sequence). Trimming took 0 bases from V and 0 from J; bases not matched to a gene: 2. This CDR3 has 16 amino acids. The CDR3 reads CASSYSQGAVNTEAFF. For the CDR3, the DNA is TGTGCCAGCAGTTACTCACAGGGGGCCGTGAACACTGAAGCTTTCTTT.

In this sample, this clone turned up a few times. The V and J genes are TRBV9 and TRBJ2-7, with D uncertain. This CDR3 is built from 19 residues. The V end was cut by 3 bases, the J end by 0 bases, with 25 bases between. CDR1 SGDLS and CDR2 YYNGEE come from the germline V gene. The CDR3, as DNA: TGTGCCAGCAGCGAACACCTTACGTTAGGATTTCGGAACTCCTACGAGCAGTACTTC. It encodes CASSEHLTLGFRNSYEQYF.

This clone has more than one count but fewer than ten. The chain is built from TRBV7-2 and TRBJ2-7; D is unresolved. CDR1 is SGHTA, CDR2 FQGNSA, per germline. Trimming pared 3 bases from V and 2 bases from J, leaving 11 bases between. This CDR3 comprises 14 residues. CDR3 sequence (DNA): TGTGCCAGCAGCTTCAATCCTGAGCCCTACGAGCAGTACTTC. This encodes CASSFNPEPYEQYF.

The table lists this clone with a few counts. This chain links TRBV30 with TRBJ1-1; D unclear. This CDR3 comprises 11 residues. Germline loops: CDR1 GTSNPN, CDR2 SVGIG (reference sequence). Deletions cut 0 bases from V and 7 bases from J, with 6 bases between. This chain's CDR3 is CAWSVLNEAFF. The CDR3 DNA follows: TGTGCCTGGAGTGTACTAAATGAAGCTTTCTTT.

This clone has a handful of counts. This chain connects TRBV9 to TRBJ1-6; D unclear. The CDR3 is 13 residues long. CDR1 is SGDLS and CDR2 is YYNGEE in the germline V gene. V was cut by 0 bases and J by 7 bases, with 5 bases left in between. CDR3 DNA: TGTGCCAGCAGCGTAGAGGGAAATTCACCCCTCCACTTT. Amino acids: CASSVEGNSPLHF.

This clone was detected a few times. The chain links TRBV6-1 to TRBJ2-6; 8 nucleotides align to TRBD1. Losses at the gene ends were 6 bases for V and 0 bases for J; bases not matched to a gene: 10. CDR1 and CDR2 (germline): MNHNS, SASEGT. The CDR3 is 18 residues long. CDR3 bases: TGTGCCAGCAGGGAACACCAGGGGGCGAGCTCTGGGGCCAACGTCCTGACTTTC. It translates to CASREHQGASSGANVLTF.

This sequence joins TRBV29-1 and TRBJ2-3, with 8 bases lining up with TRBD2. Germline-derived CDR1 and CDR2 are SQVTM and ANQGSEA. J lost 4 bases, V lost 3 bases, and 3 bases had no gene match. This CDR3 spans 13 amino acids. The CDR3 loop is CSVDREGSDTQYF. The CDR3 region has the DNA TGCAGCGTTGATCGGGAGGGGTCAGATACGCAGTATTTT.

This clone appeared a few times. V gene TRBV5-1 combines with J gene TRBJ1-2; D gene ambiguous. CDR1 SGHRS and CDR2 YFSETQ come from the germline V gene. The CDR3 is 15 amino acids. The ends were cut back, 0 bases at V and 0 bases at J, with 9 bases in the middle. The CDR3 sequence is CASSLALITNYGYTF. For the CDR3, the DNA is TGCGCCAGCAGCTTGGCCCTAATTACTAACTATGGCTACACCTTC.

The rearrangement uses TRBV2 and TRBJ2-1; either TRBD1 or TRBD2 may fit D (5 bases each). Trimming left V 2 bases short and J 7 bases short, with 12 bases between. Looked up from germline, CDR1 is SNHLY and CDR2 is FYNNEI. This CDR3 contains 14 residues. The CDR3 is CASSEQGRRNEQFF. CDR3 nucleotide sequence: TGTGCCAGCAGTGAACAGGGACGTCGGAATGAGCAGTTCTTC.

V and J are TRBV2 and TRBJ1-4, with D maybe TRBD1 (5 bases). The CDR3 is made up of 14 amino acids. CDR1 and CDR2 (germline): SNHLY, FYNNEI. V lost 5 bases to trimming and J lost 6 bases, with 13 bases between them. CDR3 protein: CASSPWGSDEKLFF. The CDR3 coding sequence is TGTGCCAGCAGTCCCTGGGGGTCGGATGAAAAACTGTTTTTT.

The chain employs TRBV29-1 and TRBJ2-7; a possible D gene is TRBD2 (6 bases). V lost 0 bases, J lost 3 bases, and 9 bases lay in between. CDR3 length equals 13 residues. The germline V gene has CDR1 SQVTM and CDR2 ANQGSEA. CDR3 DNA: TGCAGCGTTGAAGATTCGACTAGCTACGAGCAGTACTTC. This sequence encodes CSVEDSTSYEQYF.

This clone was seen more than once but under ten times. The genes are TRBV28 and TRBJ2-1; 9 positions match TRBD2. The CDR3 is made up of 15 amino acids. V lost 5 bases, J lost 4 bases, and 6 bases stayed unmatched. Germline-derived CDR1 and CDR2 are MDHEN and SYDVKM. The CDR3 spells CASSEAGGSYNEQFF. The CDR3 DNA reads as TGTGCCAGCAGTGAAGCGGGGGGATCATACAATGAGCAGTTCTTC. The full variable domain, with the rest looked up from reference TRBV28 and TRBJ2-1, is DVKVTQSSRYLVKRTGEKVFLECVQDMDHENMFWYRQDPGLGLRLIYFSYDVKMKEKGDIPEGYSVSREKKERFSLILESASTNQTSMYLCASSEAGGSYNEQFFGPGTRLTVL.